This T cell receptor beta chain was retrieved from a study of T-cell memory formation after mild COVID-19. Study information: TCR clusters mostly belonged to single donors.

As concerns this clonotype: Its matching antigen is unknown.

From 5'RACE with constant-segment primers came TCR alpha and TCR beta cDNA libraries that carried sample barcodes and UMIs. MiXCR was run by TCRdb on the 5' RACE reads, yielding one entry per CDR3 protein. Among roughly 300,000 distinct CDR3 sequences listed, roughly 8.2% were seen once. Findings and caveats of the study: Within pre-infection memory, some responding clones were found, suggesting cross-reactive memory joined.

CDR3 length: 13 amino acids. Germline CDR1 SEHNR, CDR2 FQNEAQ (reference sequence). The ends were cut back, 6 bases at V and 3 bases at J, with 11 bases in the middle. The sequenced sample was PBMCs or a T cell subset sorted from them (not recorded which). This sequence originates from a young man who had mild COVID-19 (a few samples of this study predate the infection). Cell type and time point are not known. The chain employs TRBV7-9 and TRBJ1-1; D unresolved. The CDR3 region has the DNA TGTGCCAGCAGAAAGACTGACGACACTGAAGCTTTCTTT. Translation: CASRKTDDTEAFF.